This T cell receptor (beta chain) was sequenced in a study of blood T cells in healthy people across ages (dated by TCRdb to the mid-2010s). Broadly, across the study: In model experiments, template switching captured roughly one uniquely barcoded TCR beta cDNA molecule for every two T cells. Age-related changes in TCR beta repertoire diversity were measured in the study by deep sequencing normalized with unique cDNA molecular identifiers. Four age groups were formed from the donors: young (average 16 years), middle-aged (approximately 40), aged (roughly 56) and long-lived (less than 85). To avoid experimental bias, donors of different ages were distributed randomly across sequencing lanes. Using the same blood draw, the study looked at two additional independent replicas of 1 million unique cDNA reads for two donors, one aged 18 to 30 and the other aged 80 or older. The study at large found these results: As age increased, observed TCR beta diversity per million T cells dropped in a roughly linear way, and a significant reduction was already evident by age about 40. There was a strong correlation between observed TCR beta diversity and the percentage of naive T cells measured by flow cytometry. Because donor CMV infection status was unknown, age-related changes in expanded clonotypes were potentially confounded. The long-lived group showed more naive CD4+ T cells, fewer expanded clones and increased TCR diversity than the aged group, suggesting age selection. Total diversity estimates from one million sequenced T cells were considered lower bounds and underestimates. Conclusive comparison of naive and antigen-experienced compartments was prevented by the profiling of bulk unsorted PBMCs.

Donors were a few dozen systemically healthy Caucasian individuals from Russia aged about 6 to 100 years. Each donor gave around 9 milliliters of peripheral blood, collected into EDTA-treated Vacutainer tubes. Ficoll-Paque density-gradient centrifugation was used to isolate PBMCs, with at least 7 million obtained per sample. Trizol reagent was used to extract total RNA from the PBMCs, yielding at least 5.5 micrograms per sample. For every donor, flow cytometry on a PBMC aliquot measured the percentage of naive CD45RAhigh/CD27high T cells. To note about this clonotype: No cognate antigen has been identified for it. No base quality values were provided; no much bigger clone lies one nucleotide off.

CDR1 and CDR2 were assigned from the germline V gene (reference sequence) as MNHNY and SVGAGI. There are 17 amino acids in the CDR3, from cysteine to phenylalanine inclusive. The DNA shown is the 51-base CDR3, in frame from base 1. The junction shows trimming of 0 bases on V and 4 bases on J, and the gene matches do not reach 8 bases of it. The protocol used for the library was 5' RACE. Sequencing used an Illumina HiSeq 2500. A second PCR of 7 to 11 cycles was performed with a sample-barcoded 5' primer and a J-beta primer mix. A unique molecular identifier was introduced onto each TCR beta cDNA molecule by a template-switch 5' adaptor carrying 12 random nucleotides. At least 2.5 million CDR3-containing paired-end reads were obtained from each sample. The Mint cDNA synthesis kit, primed by a TRBC-specific oligonucleotide, was used to synthesize first-strand cDNA from all RNA. After uracil-DNA glycosylase treatment, a first 18-cycle PCR used universal primers M1SS and BC2_uni_R on all cDNA. Regarding the original processing steps: Each sample was normalized by randomly selecting 1 million high-quality reads, each carrying a distinct molecular identifier. Reads with shared molecular identifiers were discarded instead of being binned into consensus sequences. MiTCR, set to a Q25 quality threshold and the strictest error-elimination algorithm, was used for CDR3 identification, clonotype clustering and error correction. Lower-bound total TCR beta diversity was estimated with a nonparametric unseen species model using Euler transformation. The raw public data were reprocessed by TCRdb itself: fastp quality trimming at Q25, MiXCR clonotype calling, in-frame beta chains only. Each CDR3 protein appears once, grouped with its most common genes and DNA. The V and J calls come from TCRdb's annotation, not from the publication. This sample holds hundreds of thousands of distinct CDR3 sequences; roughly 35% were observed only once. Over 10% of the sample rests with the top ten.

The sequencing input was blood. The receptor was isolated from a young man in good health. Recombination connected TRBV6-6 to TRBJ2-1; TRBD2 lines up with 8 middle nucleotides. This receptor has the CDR3 CASSYSAPGGVYNEQFF. The DNA sequence is given as TGTGCCAGCAGTTACTCTGCGCCCGGGGGGGTTTACAATGAGCAGTTCTTC.